This T cell receptor beta chain comes out of a study of blood T cell repertoires in COVID-19. Study background: The samples span acute and convalescent COVID-19 from the United States, Italy and Spain. The cDNA or gDNA used as material had been derived from T cells, B-cell-depleted T cells, or PBMCs.

Per germline, CDR1 SGDLS and CDR2 YYNGEE. V was cut by 3 bases and J by 3 bases, with 12 bases left in between. This CDR3 has 15 residues. In the original processing: The authors estimated nucleated cell counts from reference gene primer amplification. The table came from immunoSEQ multiplex PCR; TCRdb's copy has only in-frame clones and leaves some out. V, J and clone size derive from that table, while D and trimming were established from the DNA sequence. The table records 150,000 to 200,000 clones, about 80% of them present only once. The chain is built from TRBV9 and TRBJ1-4; D may be TRBD1 (5 bases). This clonotype was sampled from a woman older than 75 with acute or convalescent COVID-19. The sample comprised peripheral blood. CDR3 nucleotides: TGTGCCAGCAGCGCTCGACAGAGGCCTAATGAAAAACTGTTTTTT. This translates into CASSARQRPNEKLFF.